This T cell receptor beta chain originates from a study of OX40 agonist ivuxolimab in advanced cancers. The overall study: Patients assigned to dose escalation were diagnosed with hepatocellular carcinoma, melanoma, renal cell or head and neck cancer.

Assay: immunoSEQ multiplex PCR; the TCRdb copy retains only in-frame clones and omits some. The data contain some 66,000 clones, about four fifths of them singletons. Whole-study findings and limits: CD4+ and CD8+ blood T cells expanded clonally by week 6 at 0.1 to 3.0 mg/kg. The average count of expanded clones was higher among CD8+ T cells than among CD4+. Normalized T-cell clonal expansion was also low in some nonresponders.

About this clone: Its specificity is unknown.

CDR1 is WNHNN and CDR2 is SYGVQD in the germline V gene (reference sequence). CDR3 size: 14 residues. The V gene lost 9 bases and the J gene lost 3 bases, with 16 bases spanning the gap. The V call is TRBV10-1, the J call TRBJ2-3; D might be TRBD1 (6 bases). This TCR was recovered from an adult with an advanced solid tumor such as melanoma, head and neck, liver or kidney cancer. The sequencing here drew on CD4+ or CD8+ T cells sorted from blood, taken in a trial of the OX40 agonist ivuxolimab. This chain's CDR3 is CASAPGQPTDTQYF. The DNA of the CDR3 is TGCGCCAGTGCTCCGGGACAACCGACAGATACGCAGTATTTT.